One T cell receptor beta chain is described in this entry. CDR3 length equals 13 residues. Germline values: CDR1 LNHDA, CDR2 SQIVND (reference sequence). V lost 6 bases and J lost 6, with 14 bases in between. There were only Caucasian adults among the donors, and all lived in Nashville, Tennessee. These data come from a study of shared clonotypes between healthy human individuals. Among the unsorted PBMC samples, replicate PCRs used about 300 ng DNA, roughly 33,000 T cell genomes. Clones were read by immunoSEQ multiplex PCR, and TCRdb kept only the in-frame ones, dropping some. Here the sample spans about half a million clones, approximately 80% being singletons.

The specimen sequenced was PBMCs. This sequence originates from a middle-aged woman in good health. Some clones in this sample may be carry-over from other donors' samples. J is TRBJ1-2 and V is TRBV19; the D gene is possibly TRBD1 (5 bases). As DNA, the CDR3 is TGTGCCAGTAGAAATCAGGGCAGGGATGGCTACACCTTC. Protein: CASRNQGRDGYTF.